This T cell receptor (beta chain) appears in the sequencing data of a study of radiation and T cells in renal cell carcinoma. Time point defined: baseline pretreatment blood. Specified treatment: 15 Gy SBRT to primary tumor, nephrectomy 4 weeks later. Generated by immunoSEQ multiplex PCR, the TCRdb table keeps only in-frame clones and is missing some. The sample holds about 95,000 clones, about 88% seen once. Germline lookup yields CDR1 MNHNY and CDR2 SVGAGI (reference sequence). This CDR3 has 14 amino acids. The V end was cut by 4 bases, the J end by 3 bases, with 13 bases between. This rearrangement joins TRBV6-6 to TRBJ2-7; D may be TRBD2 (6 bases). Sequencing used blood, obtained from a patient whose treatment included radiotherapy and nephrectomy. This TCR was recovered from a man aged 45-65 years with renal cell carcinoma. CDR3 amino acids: CASSFGTRSYEQYF. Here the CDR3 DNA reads TGTGCCAGCAGTTTCGGGACTCGAAGCTACGAGCAGTACTTC.